Below, 14 T cell receptor beta chains from the same sample are listed, as sequenced in a study of CD4 and CD8 cells across lung adenocarcinoma regions. In TCRdb, the PCR reads were re-called with MiXCR into one record per CDR3 protein. Among approximately 25,000 distinct CDR3 sequences listed, more than 40% were seen once. The source material was CD8+ T cells from the center of a lung tumor. The receptors were sampled from a male donor with lung adenocarcinoma. The CD4 and CD8 labels of this study may be unreliable.

The gene calls are TRBV6-1 and TRBJ2-1, with D uncertain. The CDR3 has 12 residues. Per the germline V gene, CDR1 is MNHNS and CDR2 is SASEGT. V was shortened by 8 bases and J by 12 bases, with 17 bases between the two germline ends. In DNA form, the CDR3 reads TGTGCCAGCGCAGTGGCGATAGATGCGCAGTTCTTC. Translated: CASAVAIDAQFF.

About this clonotype: The junction departs from germline at one end; a sequencing error may be responsible. The CDR3 DNA sequence: TGCGCCAGCAGTGAGTCGGGTGGGCGAGCCACAAACACTCAGTATTTC. Its protein is CASSESGGRATNTQYF. This chain connects TRBV10-2 to TRBJ2-3; D is ambiguous. The CDR3 has 16 residues. Per the germline V gene, CDR1 is WSHSY and CDR2 is SAAADI.

On this clonotype: One end of the junction varies from germline; a read error may be responsible. This chain connects TRBV6-1 to TRBJ2-5, with D possibly being TRBD1 (8 bases). CDR3 length: 18 amino acids. In germline, CDR1 is MNHNS, CDR2 SASEGT. The DNA for the CDR3 is TGTGCCAGCGGGGGGGGGCAGGGGGCACGTCTGGGGGGCGAGGTCCAGTATTTC. It specifies CASGGGQGARLGGEVQYF.

This chain connects TRBV6-1 to TRBJ2-1; 8 bases match TRBD2. This CDR3 is built from 15 residues. V gave up 7 bases and J gave up 0 bases; unmatched junction bases: 5. Germline values: CDR1 MNHNS, CDR2 SASEGT. The chain's CDR3 is CASTTAGVSYNEQFF. Written as DNA, the CDR3 is TGTGCCAGCACCACAGCGGGAGTCTCCTACAATGAGCAGTTCTTC.

The chain recombines TRBV6-5 with TRBJ2-1; 14 bases match TRBD2. Germline CDR1 reads MNHEY; CDR2 reads SVGAGI. V shed 2 bases and J 0 bases; nucleotides not matched to a gene: 9. The CDR3 sequence is 20 residues long. The CDR3 DNA reads TGTGCCAGCAGTTACACACCGGGACTAGCGGGGGAGAGCTCCTACAATGAGCAGTTCTTC. Translated: CASSYTPGLAGESSYNEQFF.

The sample holds a few counts of this clonotype. Germline is not matched at one junction end, which may reflect a read error. This chain links TRBV10-2 with TRBJ2-4, with TRBD2 matching over 8 bases. The CDR3 is 14 amino acids. Germline CDR1 WSHSY, CDR2 SAAADI. Here the CDR3 reads CAGSGGCDKDIQYF. CDR3 sequence (DNA): TGCGCGGGCAGCGGGGGCTGTGACAAAGACATTCAGTACTTC.

The rearrangement joins TRBV12-3 or TRBV12-4 to TRBJ2-3; D gene uncertain. The CDR3 has 15 residues. Trimming removed 2 bases at V and 4 bases at J, with 13 bases between. The CDR3 sequence: CASSLLTPNSDTQYF. The CDR3 bases are TGTGCCAGCAGTTTATTGACTCCGAATTCAGATACGCAGTATTTT.

This rearrangement joins TRBV6-1 to TRBJ2-7, with TRBD2 identical over 11 bases. This CDR3 is 15 amino acids long. The junction had 5 bases not matched to a gene; V was cut back by 6 bases and J by 1 base. Per the germline V gene, CDR1 is MNHNS and CDR2 is SASEGT. CDR3 sequence (DNA): TGTGCCAGCAGAAGACTAGCGGGGTTTTCCTACGAGCAGTACTTC. Protein sequence: CASRRLAGFSYEQYF.

This clonotype appeared a few times. This chain uses TRBV3-1 with TRBJ2-1; TRBD2 agrees at 10 bases. V was clipped by 1 base and J by 8 bases; unmatched bases: 8. Germline V gene lookup returns CDR1 LGHDT and CDR2 YNNKEL (reference sequence). The CDR3 spans 16 residues. The CDR3 reads CASSQGGAGGVYEQFF. The CDR3 nucleotides read TGTGCCAGCAGCCAAGGAGGAGCGGGAGGGGTTTATGAGCAGTTCTTC.

The CDR3 reads CAWSVGAANGYTF. CDR3 nucleotides: TGTGCCTGGAGTGTAGGGGCAGCCAATGGCTACACCTTC. The genes are TRBV30 and TRBJ1-2; TRBD1 might be the D (5 bases). Germline CDR1 and CDR2: GTSNPN and SVGIG (reference sequence). Trimming took off 0 bases at V and 6 bases at J, with 11 bases between the two ends. The CDR3 extends over 13 amino acids.

The rearrangement joins TRBV7-2 to TRBJ1-2; TRBD1 might be the D (6 bases). This CDR3 is 14 amino acids long. Between the trimmed V and J ends, which lost 4 bases and 7 bases, there was a span of 16 bases. Germline V CDR1 and CDR2: SGHTA, FQGNSA. This CDR3 reads CASSSTGHPTGYTF. In DNA, the CDR3 is TGTGCCAGCAGCTCGACAGGTCACCCGACTGGCTACACCTTC.

This clonotype showed up just a few times. V is TRBV6-5 and J is TRBJ1-3; D is undetermined. The CDR3 sequence is 12 residues long. The germline gives CDR1 MNHEY, CDR2 SVGAGI. The V and J ends lost 7 bases and 2 bases respectively, with 6 bases between them. DNA of the CDR3: TGTGCCAGCACTTTCCCTGGAAACACCATATATTTT. Translated: CASTFPGNTIYF.

Comment on this clonotype: Germline and junction disagree at one end, which may indicate a read error. The genes are TRBV10-2 and TRBJ2-4; the D is unclear. The CDR3 consists of 14 residues. Germline V gene sequence: CDR1 WSHSY, CDR2 SAAADI. CDR3 sequence reads: CARLRLCDQNTQYF. The CDR3 region has the DNA TGTGCGAGGCTCAGGTTGTGTGACCAAAACACCCAGTACTTC.

The CDR3, as DNA: TGTGCCAGCAGTGAAGCAGGGGGGGCACAGACCCAGTACTTC. Protein: CASSEAGGAQTQYF. The rearrangement joins TRBV6-1 to TRBJ2-5, with D maybe TRBD2 (7 bases). Trimming pared 0 bases from V and 6 bases from J, leaving 11 bases between. Germline lookup yields CDR1 MNHNS and CDR2 SASEGT. The CDR3 covers 14 residues.